This T cell receptor (beta chain) derives from a study of Ad26.COV2.S vaccination and SARS-CoV-2 variants. As for the study in general: The authors gave Ad26.COV2.S intramuscularly, either once or twice 56 days apart. Study findings and constraints: Vaccine recipients and placebo recipients showed similar non-spike TCR breadth.

Treatment specified: about 20 received Ad26.COV2.S at low or high dose, single or two shots; 5 received placebo; per-sample allocation not given. Collection of the samples took place on day 63 after the first injection of vaccine or placebo. Germline V gene sequence: CDR1 SGHNT, CDR2 YYREEE (reference sequence). CDR3 length equals 17 residues. V dropped 4 bases and J dropped 5 bases, with 24 bases sitting between them. On this clone: No antigen is known for it.

Profiling relied on immunoSEQ multiplex PCR, and the TCRdb table lists in-frame clones only, not all of them. The sample has around 500,000 clones; 80% to 90% are singletons. The chain carries TRBV5-4 and TRBJ2-5; D might be TRBD2 (7 bases). This sample comprised peripheral blood, obtained in a trial of Ad26.COV2.S vaccine versus placebo. This receptor was obtained from a person between 18 and 65 years old who received the Ad26.COV2.S COVID-19 vaccine or a placebo. CDR3 residues: CASSQPTGGLLAETQYF. Written as DNA, the CDR3 is TGTGCCAGCAGCCAACCCACGGGGGGCCTTCTTGCGGAGACCCAGTACTTC.